This passage covers 27 T cell receptor beta chains from one sample sequenced in a study of cytomegalovirus exposure and HLA in healthy donors. The PCR employed 60 Vbeta primers together with 13 Jbeta primers. Produced via immunoSEQ multiplex PCR; TCRdb's table is partial and in-frame only. In the table there are about 77,000 clones, around 78% of which are singletons. Material: PBMCs. These receptors all come from a man aged 35-49 years in good health and CMV-seronegative.

The genes are TRBV7-9 and TRBJ1-5; D perhaps matches TRBD1 (5 bases). This CDR3 is 15 amino acids long. The ends were cut back, 5 bases at V and 4 bases at J, with 15 bases in the middle. Germline CDR1 is SEHNR and CDR2 is FQNEAQ (reference sequence). The CDR3 region has the DNA TGTGCCAGCAGCCGCGGGGCAGGAGAGAATCAGCCCCAGCATTTT. Translation gives CASSRGAGENQPQHF. Together with reference TRBV7-9 and TRBJ1-5, the CDR3 gives the full variable domain: DTGVSQNPRHKITKRGQNVTFRCDPISEHNRLYWYRQTLGQGPEFLTYFQNEAQLEKSRLLSDRFSAERPKGSFSTLEIQRTEQGDSAMYLCASSRGAGENQPQHFGDGTRLSIL.

The V and J genes are TRBV6-1 and TRBJ1-1, with a weak D call TRBD1 (6 bases). This CDR3 is built from 13 residues. Trimming stripped 0 bases from V and 8 bases from J, with 10 bases between. Germline CDR1 is MNHNS and CDR2 is SASEGT. The CDR3 is CASSEARRGEAFF. The DNA of the CDR3 is TGTGCCAGCAGTGAAGCACGCAGGGGCGAAGCTTTCTTT.

This clone was counted a single time. The chain combines TRBV4-3 with TRBJ1-2, with TRBD1 matching 7 bases. The trim removed 1 base at V and 6 bases at J, leaving 11 bases unmatched. The CDR3 contains 16 residues. Germline CDR1 LGHNA, CDR2 YSLEER. The CDR3 loop is CASSQAGQGELNGYTF. The CDR3 coding sequence is TGCGCCAGCAGCCAAGCAGGCCAGGGGGAATTGAATGGCTACACCTTC.

The chain recombines TRBV29-1 with TRBJ1-1; D may be TRBD1 (6 bases). V shed 7 bases and J shed 0 bases, with 15 bases lying between them. This CDR3 is 14 amino acids long. Germline values: CDR1 SQVTM, CDR2 ANQGSEA. CDR3 in DNA: TGCAGCGCAAGGGGGGGCTCCCTGAACACTGAAGCTTTCTTT. Translated, it gives CSARGGSLNTEAFF.

The chain links TRBV19 to TRBJ2-7; 10 positions match TRBD1. Trimming took 5 bases from V and 1 from J; bases not matched to a gene: 5. This CDR3 is built from 15 residues. Germline CDR1 and CDR2: LNHDA and SQIVND (reference sequence). CDR3 in amino acids: CASSFRTGGSYEQYF. As DNA, the CDR3 is TGTGCCAGTAGTTTTAGGACAGGGGGTTCCTACGAGCAGTACTTC.

The chain links TRBV4-3 to TRBJ1-2; D not certain. With 4 bases removed from V and 8 bases from J, the gap between germline ends came to 14 bases. The CDR3 has 13 residues. Germline values: CDR1 LGHNA, CDR2 YSLEER. This chain's CDR3 is CASSPDRAGGYTF. The CDR3 DNA follows: TGCGCCAGCAGCCCCGACCGAGCCGGGGGCTACACCTTC.

The chain recombines TRBV11-2 with TRBJ2-7, with TRBD1 as a possible D gene (6 bases). This CDR3 is 14 amino acids long. Germline V gives CDR1 SGHAT, CDR2 FQNNGV. The ends were cut back, 0 bases at V and 6 bases at J, with 12 bases in the middle. This chain's CDR3 is CASSLDIRGSEQYF. CDR3 DNA: TGTGCCAGCAGCTTAGATATCAGGGGTTCCGAGCAGTACTTC.

CDR3 protein: CASSLSGQGTGYYEQYF. The CDR3 nucleotides read TGCGCCAGCAGCTTGAGCGGACAGGGAACAGGGTACTACGAGCAGTACTTC. The rearrangement uses TRBV5-1 and TRBJ2-7; 8 nucleotides match TRBD1. V shed 1 base, J shed 3 bases, and the junction held 12 bases outside the gene matches. This CDR3 region has 17 residues. The germline gives CDR1 SGHRS, CDR2 YFSETQ.

The V and J genes are TRBV11-2 and TRBJ1-1, with 8 bases identical to TRBD1. The CDR3 covers 14 residues. Per germline, CDR1 SGHAT and CDR2 FQNNGV. The V gene end was trimmed by 5 bases and the J gene end by 1 base; junction bases not matched to a gene: 3. CDR3 region: CASSVTGGNTEAFF. Here the CDR3 DNA reads TGTGCCAGCAGCGTAACAGGGGGGAACACTGAAGCTTTCTTT.

CDR3 amino acids: CASSLAYGAGGKENTEAFF. The CDR3, as DNA: TGCGCCAGCAGCTTGGCCTATGGGGCAGGGGGCAAGGAAAACACTGAAGCTTTCTTT. The chain combines TRBV5-1 with TRBJ1-1; TRBD1 aligns across 8 bases. V lost 0 bases and J lost 2; bases outside the gene matches: 15. The germline CDR1 and CDR2 sequences are SGHRS and YFSETQ. The CDR3 is made up of 19 amino acids. Looking up the rest from reference TRBV5-1 and TRBJ1-1 gives the full variable domain: KAGVTQTPRYLIKTRGQQVTLSCSPISGHRSVSWYQQTPGQGLQFLFEYFSETQRNKGNFPGRFSGRQFSNSRSEMNVSTLELGDSALYLCASSLAYGAGGKENTEAFFGQGTRLTVV.

The chain has TRBV2 and TRBJ2-1; possible D gene TRBD1, 6 bases. The CDR3 sequence is 13 residues long. Trimming took off 4 bases at V and 5 bases at J, with 9 bases between the two ends. Germline CDR1 is SNHLY and CDR2 is FYNNEI. CDR3 DNA: TGTGCCAGCAGTGTCGGACAGAACAATGAGCAGTTCTTC. Translation gives CASSVGQNNEQFF.

The gene calls are TRBV27 and TRBJ2-7; possible D gene TRBD2, 6 bases. V lost 7 bases and J 3 bases, leaving 19 bases between the germline ends. CDR3 length equals 15 residues. Germline CDR1 reads MNHEY; CDR2 reads SMNVEV (reference sequence). This CDR3 is CASTRALGTFYEQYF. DNA for the CDR3: TGTGCCAGCACTAGGGCCCTGGGGACTTTCTACGAGCAGTACTTC.

The chain carries TRBV10-2 and TRBJ2-4, with 12 positions matching TRBD2. CDR1 and CDR2 (germline): WSHSY, SAAADI. Trimming removed 0 bases from V and 15 bases from J; junction bases left unmatched: 15. The CDR3 covers 17 residues. This chain's CDR3 is CASSESVTSGGRAKVYF. The CDR3 DNA sequence: TGCGCCAGCAGTGAGTCGGTAACTAGCGGGGGGCGGGCCAAGGTGTACTTC.

This clone was observed once. The rearrangement joins TRBV18 to TRBJ1-2; D unclear. Trimming left V 2 bases short and J 4 bases short, with 5 bases between. CDR3 length equals 12 residues. Germline CDR1 reads KGHSH; CDR2 reads LQKENI. The CDR3 DNA follows: TGTGCCAGCTCACCAACAAGCTATGGCTACACCTTC. Protein sequence: CASSPTSYGYTF.

The rearrangement joins TRBV29-1 to TRBJ2-6; maybe TRBD1 (5 bases). Germline values: CDR1 SQVTM, CDR2 ANQGSEA. CDR3 size: 15 residues. Trimming removed 5 bases from V and 1 base from J, with 12 bases in between. In DNA, the CDR3 is TGCAGCGTTCACACCCCAGGGTCTGGGGCCAACGTCCTGACTTTC. Its protein is CSVHTPGSGANVLTF. Supplemented by reference TRBV29-1 and TRBJ2-6, the full variable domain reads SAVISQKPSRDICQRGTSLTIQCQVDSQVTMMFWYRQQPGQSLTLIATANQGSEATYESGFVIDKFPISRPNLTFSTLTVSNMSPEDSSIYLCSVHTPGSGANVLTFGAGSRLTVL.

The rearrangement links TRBV6-1 to TRBJ1-5; 8 nucleotides align to TRBD1. The ends lost 11 bases at V and 4 bases at J; junction bases unmatched: 7. The CDR3 runs to 13 residues. Germline CDR1 reads MNHNS; CDR2 reads SASEGT. The CDR3 loop is CAGGQALNQPQHF. In nucleotides, the CDR3 is TGTGCCGGGGGACAGGCCTTAAATCAGCCCCAGCATTTT.

V is TRBV19 and J is TRBJ2-7, with TRBD2 matching over 7 bases. This CDR3 has 14 residues. Germline V gives CDR1 LNHDA, CDR2 SQIVND (reference sequence). V lost 3 bases to trimming and J lost 2 bases; unmatched junction nucleotides: 4. The CDR3 loop is CASSILGGTYEQYF. The CDR3 coding sequence is TGTGCCAGTAGTATCCTGGGAGGGACCTACGAGCAGTACTTC. The whole variable domain, remainder taken from reference TRBV19 and TRBJ2-7, is DGGITQSPKYLFRKEGQNVTLSCEQNLNHDAMYWYRQDPGQGLRLIYYSQIVNDFQKGDIAEGYSVSREKKESFPLTVTSAQKNPTAFYLCASSILGGTYEQYFGPGTRLTVT.

The V gene is TRBV30, the J gene TRBJ2-5, with TRBD1 matching 9 bases. Germline V lookup: CDR1 GTSNPN, CDR2 SVGIG (reference sequence). The J segment lost 9 bases and the V segment lost 0 bases, leaving 8 bases of the junction unmatched. The CDR3 runs 14 residues. The CDR3: CAWSVQGAAWSQYF. CDR3 coding DNA: TGTGCCTGGAGTGTACAGGGGGCCGCATGGTCCCAGTACTTC.

This clone turned up a few times. Other DNA variants within this sample encode the same CDR3. This sequence joins TRBV27 and TRBJ2-7; 9 bases align to TRBD2. The germline V gene encodes CDR1 MNHEY and CDR2 SMNVEV (reference sequence). The CDR3 length is 14 residues. The junction had 6 bases not matched to a gene; V was cut back by 6 bases and J by 3 bases. The CDR3 sequence is CASRRLAGNYEQYF. CDR3 bases: TGTGCCAGCAGGCGTCTAGCGGGGAACTACGAGCAGTACTTC.

The rearrangement links TRBV6-6 to TRBJ1-1; perhaps TRBD1 as D (5 bases). This CDR3 is built from 13 residues. V was clipped by 6 bases and J by 1 base, with 9 bases between them. Germline loops: CDR1 MNHNY, CDR2 SVGAGI (reference sequence). CDR3 coding DNA: TGTGCCAGCAGCAGGGACTCGAACACTGAAGCTTTCTTT. This codes for CASSRDSNTEAFF.

This clone was seen a few times. J is TRBJ2-1 and V is TRBV28; 8 bases fit TRBD1. The CDR3 consists of 16 residues. Germline lookup yields CDR1 MDHEN and CDR2 SYDVKM. The V and J ends lost 1 base and 5 bases, in that order; junction bases with no gene match: 7. The CDR3 coding sequence is TGTGCCAGCAGTTTATTCGGACAGGGAAAGAACAATGAGCAGTTCTTC. Its protein is CASSLFGQGKNNEQFF.

The J gene is TRBJ1-6, the V gene TRBV6-6; D is ambiguous. The V gene's germline CDR1 is MNHNY and CDR2 SVGAGI (reference sequence). Trimming stripped 2 bases from V and 5 bases from J, with 4 bases between. The CDR3 is 13 residues long. The chain's CDR3 is CASSYPNNSPLHF. CDR3 bases: TGTGCCAGCAGTTACCCCAATAATTCACCCCTCCACTTT.

V and J are TRBV9 and TRBJ2-5, with 9 bases identical to TRBD1. V shed 4 bases, J shed 5 bases, and the junction held 9 bases outside the gene matches. The CDR3 has 15 amino acids. CDR1 and CDR2 from the germline V gene are SGDLS and YYNGEE. CDR3 DNA sequence: TGTGCCAGCAGCCAAGGGACAGGGTTATCGGAGACCCAGTACTTC. It encodes CASSQGTGLSETQYF.

The chain recombines TRBV5-5 with TRBJ2-7, with D perhaps matching TRBD1 (5 bases). CDR1 SGHKS and CDR2 YYEKEE come from the germline V gene (reference sequence). Trimming shortened V by 4 bases and J by 5 bases, and 13 bases separated the two germline ends. The CDR3 consists of 13 residues. The CDR3: CASSTTRVNEQYF. In DNA form, the CDR3 reads TGTGCCAGCAGCACTACCAGGGTCAACGAGCAGTACTTC.

V and J are TRBV19 and TRBJ2-1; 7 positions match TRBD1. V was pared by 7 bases and J by 5 bases, with 8 bases of the junction left unmatched. Germline CDR1 reads LNHDA; CDR2 reads SQIVND (reference sequence). This CDR3 comprises 14 residues. The CDR3 DNA reads as TGTGCCAGTACCGACAGGGTCCTTCACAATGAGCAGTTCTTC. This translates into CASTDRVLHNEQFF.

This clone has just a few counts. V is TRBV30 and J is TRBJ1-4; tentatively, D is TRBD1 (5 bases). Germline CDR1 GTSNPN, CDR2 SVGIG (reference sequence). The CDR3 covers 11 residues. V lost 8 bases, J lost 8 bases, and 12 bases lay in between. The CDR3 coding sequence is TGTGCCGTCCGCAACAGGGAAAAACTGTTTTTT. Amino acid sequence: CAVRNREKLFF.

The chain recombines TRBV30 with TRBJ1-6, with D maybe TRBD1 (6 bases). The CDR3 spans 13 residues. CDR1 and CDR2 (germline): GTSNPN, SVGIG (reference sequence). Trimming shortened V by 4 bases and J by 6 bases, and 10 bases separated the two germline ends. The CDR3 DNA reads as TGTGCCTGGACCAGGACAGCTAATTCACCCCTCCACTTT. Translating gives CAWTRTANSPLHF. Variable domain in full (rest from reference TRBV30 and TRBJ1-6): SQTIHQWPATLVQPVGSPLSLECTVEGTSNPNLYWYRQAAGRGLQLLFYSVGIGQISSEVPQNLSASRPQDRQFILSSKKLLLSDSGFYLCAWTRTANSPLHFGNGTRLTVT.